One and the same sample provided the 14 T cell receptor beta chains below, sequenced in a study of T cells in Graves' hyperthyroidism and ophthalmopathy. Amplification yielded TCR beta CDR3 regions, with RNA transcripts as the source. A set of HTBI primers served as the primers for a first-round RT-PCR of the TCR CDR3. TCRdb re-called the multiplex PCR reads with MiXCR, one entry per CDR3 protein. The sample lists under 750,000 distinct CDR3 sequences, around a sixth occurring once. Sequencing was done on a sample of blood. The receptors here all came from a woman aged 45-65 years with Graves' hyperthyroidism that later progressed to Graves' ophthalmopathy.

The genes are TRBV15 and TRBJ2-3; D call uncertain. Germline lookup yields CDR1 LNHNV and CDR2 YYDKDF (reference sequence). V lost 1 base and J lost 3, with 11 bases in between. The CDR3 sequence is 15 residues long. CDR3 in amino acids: CATSRARAPTDTQYF. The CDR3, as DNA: TGTGCCACCAGCAGAGCCCGGGCGCCAACAGATACGCAGTATTTT.

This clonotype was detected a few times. The CDR3 DNA sequence: TGTGCCAGCAGCGTAGTATTGGGTACTGAAGCTTTCTTT. Translating gives CASSVVLGTEAFF. The J gene is TRBJ1-1, the V gene TRBV9; no reliable D call. In germline, CDR1 is SGDLS, CDR2 YYNGEE. The CDR3 length is 13 residues. The V and J ends lost 0 bases and 5 bases respectively, with 8 bases between them.

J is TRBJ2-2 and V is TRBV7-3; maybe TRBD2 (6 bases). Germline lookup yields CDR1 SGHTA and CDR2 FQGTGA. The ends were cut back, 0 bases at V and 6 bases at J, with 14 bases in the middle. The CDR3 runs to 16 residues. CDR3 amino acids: CASSLTGTPSPGELFF. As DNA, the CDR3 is TGTGCCAGCAGCTTAACTGGGACTCCGTCCCCCGGGGAGCTGTTTTTT.

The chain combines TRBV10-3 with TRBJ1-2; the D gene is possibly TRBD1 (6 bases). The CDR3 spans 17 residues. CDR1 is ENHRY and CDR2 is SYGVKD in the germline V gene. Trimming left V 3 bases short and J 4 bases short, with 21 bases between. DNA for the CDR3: TGTGCCATCAGTGATCCGATCAGGAGGGGGACCTCCTATGGCTACACCTTC. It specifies CAISDPIRRGTSYGYTF.

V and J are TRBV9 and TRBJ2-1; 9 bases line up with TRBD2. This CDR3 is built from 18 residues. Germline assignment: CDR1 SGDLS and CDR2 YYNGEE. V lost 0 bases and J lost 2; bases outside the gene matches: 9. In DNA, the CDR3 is TGTGCCAGCAGCGTAGCTACGCCTAGCGGGGCCCCCTACAATGAGCAGTTCTTC. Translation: CASSVATPSGAPYNEQFF.

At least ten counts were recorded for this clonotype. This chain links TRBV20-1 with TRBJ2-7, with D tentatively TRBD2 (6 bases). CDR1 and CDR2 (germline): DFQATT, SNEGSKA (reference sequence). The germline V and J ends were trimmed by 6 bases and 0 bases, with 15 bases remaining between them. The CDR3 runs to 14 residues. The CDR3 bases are TGCAGTGCCTTTTTGTTAGCGGTCTCCTACGAGCAGTACTTC. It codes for CSAFLLAVSYEQYF.

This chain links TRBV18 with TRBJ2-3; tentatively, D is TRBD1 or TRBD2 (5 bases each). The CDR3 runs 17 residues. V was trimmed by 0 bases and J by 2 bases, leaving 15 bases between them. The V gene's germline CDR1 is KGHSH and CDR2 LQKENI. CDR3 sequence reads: CASSPPRAGLPTDTQYF. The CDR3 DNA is TGTGCCAGCTCACCACCGAGGGCAGGGCTCCCCACAGATACGCAGTATTTT.

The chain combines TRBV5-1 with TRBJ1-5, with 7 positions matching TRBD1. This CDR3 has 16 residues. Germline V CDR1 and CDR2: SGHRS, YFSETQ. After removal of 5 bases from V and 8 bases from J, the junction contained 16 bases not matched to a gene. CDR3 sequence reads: CASSWGQPFGREPQHF. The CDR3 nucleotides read TGCGCCAGCAGTTGGGGACAGCCTTTTGGGCGAGAGCCCCAGCATTTT.

This chain's CDR3 is CASSSHGLAGGRIQFF. The CDR3 nucleotides are TGCGCCAGCAGCAGTCACGGACTAGCGGGGGGGCGGATTCAGTTCTTC. The chain combines TRBV5-1 with TRBJ2-1, with 15 bases that match TRBD2. This CDR3 is 16 amino acids long. V lost 4 bases, J lost 13 bases, and 12 bases stayed unmatched. Germline V gene sequence: CDR1 SGHRS, CDR2 YFSETQ.

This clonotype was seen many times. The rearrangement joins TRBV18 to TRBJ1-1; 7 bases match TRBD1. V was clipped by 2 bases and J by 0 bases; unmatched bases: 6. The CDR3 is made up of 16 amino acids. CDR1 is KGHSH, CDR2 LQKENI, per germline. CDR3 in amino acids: CASSPGTALVNTEAFF. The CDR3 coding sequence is TGTGCCAGCTCACCAGGGACAGCCCTTGTGAACACTGAAGCTTTCTTT. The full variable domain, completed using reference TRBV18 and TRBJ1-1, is NAGVMQNPRHLVRRRGQEARLRCSPMKGHSHVYWYRQLPEEGLKFMVYLQKENIIDESGMPKERFSAEFPKEGPSILRIQQVVRGDSAAYFCASSPGTALVNTEAFFGQGTRLTVV.

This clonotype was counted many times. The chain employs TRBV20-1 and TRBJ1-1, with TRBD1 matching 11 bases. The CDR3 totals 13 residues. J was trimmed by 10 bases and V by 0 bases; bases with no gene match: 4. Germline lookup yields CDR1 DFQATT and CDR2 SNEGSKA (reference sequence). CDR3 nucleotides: TGCAGTGCTAGAGAGGACAGGGGGCGGTCAGCTTTCTTT. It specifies CSAREDRGRSAFF.

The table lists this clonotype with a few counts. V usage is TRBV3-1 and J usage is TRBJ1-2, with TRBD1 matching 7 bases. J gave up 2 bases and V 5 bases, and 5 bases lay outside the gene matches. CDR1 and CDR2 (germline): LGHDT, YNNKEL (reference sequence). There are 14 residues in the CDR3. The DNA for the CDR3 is TGTGCCAGCAGCGAGGGGGCAGGGAACTATGGCTACACCTTC. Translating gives CASSEGAGNYGYTF.

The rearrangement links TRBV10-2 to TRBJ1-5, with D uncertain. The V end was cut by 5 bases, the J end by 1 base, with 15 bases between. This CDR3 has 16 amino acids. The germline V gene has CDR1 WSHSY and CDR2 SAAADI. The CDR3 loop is CASSMILERSNQPQHF. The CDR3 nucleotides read TGCGCCAGCAGTATGATACTGGAGAGGAGCAATCAGCCCCAGCATTTT.

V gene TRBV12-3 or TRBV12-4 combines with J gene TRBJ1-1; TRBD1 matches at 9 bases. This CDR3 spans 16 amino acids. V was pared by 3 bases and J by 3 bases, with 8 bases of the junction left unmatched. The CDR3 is CASSFTPGQGDTEAFF. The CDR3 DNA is TGTGCCAGCAGTTTCACTCCGGGACAGGGAGACACTGAAGCTTTCTTT.